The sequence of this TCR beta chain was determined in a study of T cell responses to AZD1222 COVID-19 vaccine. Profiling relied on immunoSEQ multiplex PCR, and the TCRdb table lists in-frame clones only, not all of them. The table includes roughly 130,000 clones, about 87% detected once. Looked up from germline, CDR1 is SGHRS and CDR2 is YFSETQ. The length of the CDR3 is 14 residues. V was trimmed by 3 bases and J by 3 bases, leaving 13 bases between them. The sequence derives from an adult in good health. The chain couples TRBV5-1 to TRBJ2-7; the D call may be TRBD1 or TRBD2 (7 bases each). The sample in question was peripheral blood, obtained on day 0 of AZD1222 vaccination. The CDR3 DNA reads TGCGCCAGCAGCTCGGACAGGACTAGCTACGAGCAGTACTTC. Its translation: CASSSDRTSYEQYF. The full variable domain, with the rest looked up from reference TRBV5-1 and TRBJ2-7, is KAGVTQTPRYLIKTRGQQVTLSCSPISGHRSVSWYQQTPGQGLQFLFEYFSETQRNKGNFPGRFSGRQFSNSRSEMNVSTLELGDSALYLCASSSDRTSYEQYFGPGTRLTVT.